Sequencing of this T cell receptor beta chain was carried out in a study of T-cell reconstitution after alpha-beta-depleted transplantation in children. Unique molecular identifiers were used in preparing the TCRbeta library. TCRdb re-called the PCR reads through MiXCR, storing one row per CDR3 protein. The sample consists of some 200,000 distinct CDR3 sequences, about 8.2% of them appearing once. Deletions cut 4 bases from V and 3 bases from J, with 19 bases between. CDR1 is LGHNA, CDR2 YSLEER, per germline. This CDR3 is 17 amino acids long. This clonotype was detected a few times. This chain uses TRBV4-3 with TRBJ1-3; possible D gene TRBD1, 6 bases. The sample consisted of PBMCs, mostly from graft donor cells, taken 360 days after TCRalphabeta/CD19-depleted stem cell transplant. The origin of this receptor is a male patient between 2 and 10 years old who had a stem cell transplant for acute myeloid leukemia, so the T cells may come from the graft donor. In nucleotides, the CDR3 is TGCGCCAGCAGCCCCAATACCCCGGACAGTCTTGGAAACACCATATATTTT. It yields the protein CASSPNTPDSLGNTIYF.